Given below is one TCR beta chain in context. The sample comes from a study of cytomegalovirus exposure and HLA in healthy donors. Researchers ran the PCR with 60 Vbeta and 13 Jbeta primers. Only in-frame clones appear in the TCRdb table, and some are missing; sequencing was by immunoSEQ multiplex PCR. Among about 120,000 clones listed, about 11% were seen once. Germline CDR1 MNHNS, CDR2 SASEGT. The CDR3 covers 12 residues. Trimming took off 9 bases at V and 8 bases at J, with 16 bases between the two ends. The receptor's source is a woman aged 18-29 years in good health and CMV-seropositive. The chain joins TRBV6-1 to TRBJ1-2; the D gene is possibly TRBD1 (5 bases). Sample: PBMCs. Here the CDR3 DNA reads TGTGCCAGTAAGCGGGGGGACCAGGGCTACACCTTC. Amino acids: CASKRGDQGYTF.